This TCR beta chain derives from a study of blood T cell repertoires in COVID-19. Study-level information: The origin of the acute and convalescent COVID-19 samples was the United States, Italy and Spain. PBMCs, B-cell-depleted T cells, or T cells provided the cDNA or gDNA that made up the material.

In the original workflow: How many nucleated cells were present was estimated from reference gene primer amplification. Clones were sequenced by immunoSEQ multiplex PCR, and TCRdb holds only the in-frame ones, with some missing. V, J and clone size were drawn from that table, and D and trimming were deduced from the DNA. Of roughly 150,000 clones listed, 80% to 90% are singletons. Seattle patients were enrolled during active infection and followed longitudinally. V lost 6 bases to trimming and J lost 1 base, with 16 bases between them. The germline V gene has CDR1 MDHEN and CDR2 SYDVKM. This CDR3 is built from 16 residues.

What was sequenced was peripheral blood. This chain links TRBV28 with TRBJ1-5; no clear D gene. This receptor was taken from a woman in her 70s with COVID-19, enrolled during active disease. CDR3 in amino acids: CASSLVGGRSNQPQHF. The CDR3 DNA follows: TGTGCCAGCAGCTTGGTAGGAGGGAGGAGCAATCAGCCCCAGCATTTT. Together with reference TRBV28 and TRBJ1-5, the CDR3 gives the full variable domain: DVKVTQSSRYLVKRTGEKVFLECVQDMDHENMFWYRQDPGLGLRLIYFSYDVKMKEKGDIPEGYSVSREKKERFSLILESASTNQTSMYLCASSLVGGRSNQPQHFGDGTRLSIL.